This T cell receptor (beta chain) stems from a study of PD-L1 blockade in urothelial cancer (dated by TCRdb to 2015 to 2018). Context from the whole study: Therapy was started at some point between 2014 and 2016 for all patients, and atezolizumab 1,200 mg was administered intravenously every 3 weeks. Pretreatment tumor samples, along with matched peripheral blood serially collected before and after atezolizumab treatment, were subjected to TCR sequencing. Blood samples gave a median of about 130,000 T cells and some 83,000 unique TCRs, with a median clonality of 0.080. An exploratory multi-omic analysis was conducted of the somatic, immune and clinical correlates of response to PD-L1 blockade with atezolizumab in urothelial cancer. In the same patients, whole exome sequencing and RNA sequencing of pretreatment tumors were performed in addition to TCR sequencing. Twenty-five of 29 patients were identified as males with urothelial cancer of bladder origin, and a prior smoking history was reported by 18 of 29 patients. An ECOG performance status of 0 or 1 was recorded for the patients, and 0 to 3 prior chemotherapy regimens had been received by the patients. Pretreatment blood TCR-seq was available for under 35 patients, at least one posttreatment blood collection was obtained for about 24 patients, and tumor TCR-seq was available for about 24 patients. Blood samples were analyzed at 3 weeks after treatment start (second dose) and at 6 weeks after treatment start. Durable clinical benefit meant progression-free survival longer than 6 months, and TCR features were also tested against progression-free and overall survival. Under 10 patients achieved durable clinical benefit and 20 did not.

Points the paper makes about the study in general: Among patients with durable benefit, tumor-associated TCR clones showed greater expansion in peripheral blood 3 weeks after treatment started (n ≈ 20, p = 0.022). Because the sample size was small (n of about 27) and many exploratory analyses were performed, the results are intended to be hypothesis-generating. A pretreatment peripheral blood TCR clonality below the median was linked to improved progression-free and overall survival.

Notes on this clone: No cognate antigen has been identified for it. Base qualities were left out, and no much larger clone turns up one base away.

The cohort included roughly 29 patients with locally advanced or metastatic urothelial carcinoma who were treated at Memorial Sloan Kettering on a trial protocol. Peripheral blood mononuclear cells were collected pretreatment and during treatment, with between 1 and 8 total time points obtained per patient. The Qiagen DNeasy Blood extraction kit was used to purify genomic DNA from total PBMCs and from tumor samples. PBMCs were collected pretreatment and during treatment, and were isolated and stored as previously described. Synthetic TCR analog templates were spiked into each PCR so that absolute template abundance could be estimated from read counts. Using the immunoSEQ assay, TCRbeta CDR3 regions were amplified from genomic DNA with bias-controlled V and J gene primers. Rearranged TCRbeta segments were sequenced at approximately 20X coverage. As for the original processing: Clustering was used to correct sequencing errors, and CDR3s were annotated against IMGT to assign V, D and J genes. Only productive TCRbeta rearrangements were used in downstream analyses, excluding out-of-frame or stop-codon sequences. Clonality was calculated as one minus the Shannon entropy normalized by the log of the number of unique productive sequences. Fisher's exact test with Benjamini-Hochberg correction, at a threshold of adjusted p below 0.01, was used to find clones that differed between time points or between blood and tumor. TCRdb mirrors the immuneACCESS table, restricted to in-frame sequences. Some clones are absent from its copies; in checked studies, under half trace to an unresolved V gene, and the reason for the others is unknown. V, J and clone size are those of that table, while D and trimming were read from the DNA. The sample table shows around 100,000 clones, and 70% to 85% are seen once. Clones ranked in the top ten supply about 2.2% of the sample.

There are 16 amino acids in the CDR3, from cysteine to phenylalanine inclusive. The entry retains the CDR3 DNA only, 48 bases that are in frame from base 1. A distance of 13 bases separates the germline ends of V and J, which lose 4 bases and 0 bases respectively. Based on the germline V gene, the CDR1 and CDR2 sequences are MNHEY and SVGAGI. Sequenced material: PBMCs, taken around atezolizumab (anti-PD-L1) treatment. The receptor chain draws on TRBV6-5 and TRBJ2-4, with the D gene too uncertain to name. This clonotype originated in a man aged 50-59 years with urothelial cancer. The CDR3 amino acid sequence is: CASSLGTPVAKNIQYF. The DNA sequence reads TGTGCCAGCAGTTTGGGCACCCCTGTAGCCAAAAACATTCAGTACTTC.